Shown below are 14 T cell receptor beta chains from a single sample sequenced in a study of blood T cell repertoires in COVID-19. Only in-frame clones appear in the TCRdb table, and some are missing; sequencing was by immunoSEQ multiplex PCR. The sample has fewer than 150,000 clones, around 83% seen once. Sequenced sample: peripheral blood. The receptors here all came from a woman between 50 and 59 years old with acute or convalescent COVID-19.

This chain links TRBV9 with TRBJ2-2; 8 nucleotides agree with TRBD1. The CDR3 consists of 16 residues. CDR1 and CDR2 (germline): SGDLS, YYNGEE. The V segment lost 0 bases and the J segment 2 bases; nucleotides outside the gene matches: 3. This chain's CDR3 is CASSVAGGYNTGELFF. The DNA for the CDR3 is TGTGCCAGCAGCGTAGCAGGGGGCTACAACACCGGGGAGCTGTTTTTT.

This clone showed up just a few times. The rearrangement joins TRBV6-6 to TRBJ2-2; tentative D call: TRBD1 (5 bases). The V gene's germline CDR1 is MNHNY and CDR2 SVGAGI (reference sequence). The ends were cut back, 8 bases at V and 3 bases at J, with 10 bases in the middle. The CDR3 extends over 13 amino acids. The DNA for the CDR3 is TGTGCCAGCCAGACAGCTTACACCGGGGAGCTGTTTTTT. Translating gives CASQTAYTGELFF.

The sample holds one count of this clone. This sequence joins TRBV28 and TRBJ2-7; 8 bases match TRBD1. This CDR3 is built from 13 residues. The germline CDR1 and CDR2 sequences are MDHEN and SYDVKM. Germline trimming cut 3 bases from V and 3 bases from J; bases unmatched to any gene: 1. CDR3 sequence: CASSFTGGYEQYF. In nucleotides, the CDR3 is TGTGCCAGCAGTTTTACAGGGGGCTACGAGCAGTACTTC.

This chain uses TRBV7-8 with TRBJ2-3; D gene unclear. CDR1 is SGHVS and CDR2 is FQNEAQ in the germline V gene. The CDR3 runs 11 residues. V was pared by 5 bases and J by 4 bases, with 4 bases between. The CDR3 DNA reads as TGTGCCAGCAGCCCCGCAGATACGCAGTATTTT. Residues: CASSPADTQYF. Combining the CDR3 with reference TRBV7-8 and TRBJ2-3 gives the whole variable domain GAGVSQSPRYKVAKRGQDVALRCDPISGHVSLFWYQQALGQGPEFLTYFQNEAQLDKSGLPSDRFFAERPEGSVSTLKIQRTQQEDSAVYLCASSPADTQYFGPGTRLTVL.

This clone has just a few counts. The chain carries TRBV6-6 and TRBJ1-2; 7 bases fit TRBD1. With V trimmed by 6 bases and J by 2 bases, 3 bases remained unmatched. The germline CDR1 and CDR2 sequences are MNHNY and SVGAGI (reference sequence). CDR3 length equals 13 residues. The CDR3 DNA is TGTGCCAGCAGAACGGGACAGAACTATGGCTACACCTTC. This translates into CASRTGQNYGYTF.

The chain joins TRBV11-1 to TRBJ2-7; TRBD1 matches at 7 bases. The germline CDR1 and CDR2 sequences are SGHAT and FQDESV (reference sequence). V lost 2 bases and J lost 6; bases outside the gene matches: 13. The CDR3 is made up of 16 amino acids. This chain's CDR3 is CASSLTLGTVFFEQYF. In DNA, the CDR3 is TGTGCCAGCAGCTTAACCCTCGGGACAGTATTCTTCGAGCAGTACTTC.

V and J are TRBV24-1 and TRBJ2-1; TRBD1 matches 11 bases. Germline V gene data show CDR1 as KGHDR and CDR2 as SFDVKD. V shed 4 bases, J shed 7 bases, and the junction held 5 bases outside the gene matches. This CDR3 has 15 amino acids. Here the CDR3 DNA reads TGTGCCACCAGTGACGCCGGACAGGGGGCTAATGAGCAGTTCTTC. Protein product: CATSDAGQGANEQFF.

The chain uses TRBV11-3 and TRBJ2-5; TRBD1 is a possible D gene (6 bases). CDR1 and CDR2 from the germline V gene are SGHNT and YENEEA. The ends were cut back, 5 bases at V and 1 base at J, with 20 bases in the middle. This CDR3 is built from 17 residues. The CDR3 DNA is TGTGCCAGCAGCCTTGGCGGTTTCGACAGGCTCCAAGAGACCCAGTACTTC. This encodes CASSLGGFDRLQETQYF.

The chain employs TRBV6-5 and TRBJ2-7; 7 bases are a match to TRBD1. Germline-derived CDR1 and CDR2 are MNHEY and SVGAGI. The V segment lost 6 bases and the J segment 3 bases; nucleotides outside the gene matches: 5. The CDR3 covers 13 residues. This chain's CDR3 is CASSRQGVYEQYF. As DNA, the CDR3 is TGTGCCAGCAGCCGACAGGGAGTCTACGAGCAGTACTTC.

The V and J genes are TRBV5-6 and TRBJ2-1, with TRBD1 identical over 8 bases. Germline-derived CDR1 and CDR2 are SGHDT and YYEEEE. The CDR3 runs to 15 residues. Trimming at V came to 2 bases and at J to 1 base, leaving 2 bases not matched to a gene. In DNA form, the CDR3 reads TGTGCCAGCAGCTTACAGGGGGTTTCCTACAATGAGCAGTTCTTC. This translates into CASSLQGVSYNEQFF.

By share, this clone ranks as large. This chain joins TRBV2 and TRBJ2-7; D is unclear. V was trimmed by 6 bases and J by 3 bases, leaving 9 bases between them. The CDR3 consists of 12 residues. The germline gives CDR1 SNHLY, CDR2 FYNNEI. CDR3 loop: CASSLRDYEQYF. The DNA of the CDR3 is TGTGCCAGCAGCCTACGAGACTACGAGCAGTACTTC. Combining the CDR3 with reference TRBV2 and TRBJ2-7 gives the whole variable domain EPEVTQTPSHQVTQMGQEVILRCVPISNHLYFYWYRQILGQKVEFLVSFYNNEISEKSEIFDDQFSVERPDGSNFTLKIRSTKLEDSAMYFCASSLRDYEQYFGPGTRLTVT.

This sequence joins TRBV5-6 and TRBJ2-2; TRBD1 matches 10 bases. This CDR3 is built from 15 residues. Germline-derived CDR1 and CDR2 are SGHDT and YYEEEE. The V gene end was trimmed by 3 bases and the J gene end by 7 bases; junction bases not matched to a gene: 6. Here the CDR3 DNA reads TGTGCCAGCAGCTCCGGGACAGGGGCGGTCGGGGAGCTGTTTTTT. It codes for CASSSGTGAVGELFF.

The CDR3 is CASSVGYGELFF. The CDR3 nucleotides are TGTGCCAGCAGTGTGGGCTACGGGGAGCTGTTTTTT. This chain uses TRBV2 with TRBJ2-2; D unresolved. Germline V gene data show CDR1 as SNHLY and CDR2 as FYNNEI. The CDR3 has 12 amino acids. Trimming removed 4 bases at V and 7 bases at J, with 7 bases between.

The chain has TRBV19 and TRBJ1-3; D unresolved. This CDR3 contains 12 residues. V was trimmed by 6 bases and J by 7 bases, leaving 10 bases between them. Germline V CDR1 and CDR2: LNHDA, SQIVND (reference sequence). CDR3 bases: TGTGCCAGTAGCCTTCACGGGAACACCATATATTTT. Translated: CASSLHGNTIYF.